The 14 T cell receptor beta chains below were found in one sample sequenced in a study of T-cell reconstitution after alpha-beta-depleted transplantation in children. Unique molecular identifiers were incorporated into the prepared TCRbeta library. Each CDR3 protein is one row after TCRdb ran MiXCR on the PCR reads. The data contain about 610,000 distinct CDR3 sequences, over 9.5% of them singletons. The sample here was PBMCs from the stem cell graft donor, taken from the stem cell graft. The origin of the receptors is a human donor who donated a stem cell graft to a child with acute myeloid leukemia.

The V gene is TRBV5-1, the J gene TRBJ2-1; TRBD1 agrees at 8 bases. J lost 2 bases, V lost 4 bases, and 8 bases had no gene match. Germline values: CDR1 SGHRS, CDR2 YFSETQ. The CDR3 covers 16 residues. CDR3 DNA: TGCGCCAGCAGCCTCAACCCGGGACAGGCCTACAATGAGCAGTTCTTC. Its protein is CASSLNPGQAYNEQFF.

V usage is TRBV7-2 and J usage is TRBJ2-7; D possibly corresponds to TRBD2 (7 bases). The germline V and J ends were trimmed by 4 bases and 5 bases, with 18 bases remaining between them. This CDR3 contains 15 residues. Germline V gives CDR1 SGHTA, CDR2 FQGNSA. In DNA, the CDR3 is TGTGCCAGCAGCTCCCGCGGGGGCCCCAGCGACGAGCAGTACTTC. Protein product: CASSSRGGPSDEQYF.

Here the CDR3 reads CASSHGRGDLVASVEQFF. CDR3 coding DNA: TGCGCCAGCAGCCACGGAAGGGGTGACTTGGTAGCCAGCGTCGAGCAGTTCTTC. The chain is built from TRBV4-3 and TRBJ2-1, with TRBD1 as a possible D gene (5 bases). From germline, CDR1 is LGHNA and CDR2 YSLEER. V was cut by 3 bases and J by 10 bases, with 28 bases left in between. The CDR3 covers 18 residues.

This clonotype appeared many times. CDR3 coding DNA: TGCAGTGCCACCGGGACGGAATACGAGCAGTACTTC. This gives the protein CSATGTEYEQYF. The genes are TRBV20-1 and TRBJ2-7; either TRBD1 or TRBD2 may fit D (5 bases each). With 6 bases removed from V and 4 bases from J, the gap between germline ends came to 13 bases. This CDR3 has 12 amino acids. Looked up from germline, CDR1 is DFQATT and CDR2 is SNEGSKA (reference sequence).

The rearrangement uses TRBV29-1 and TRBJ2-3; the D gene is possibly TRBD1 (6 bases). This CDR3 region has 15 residues. V lost 6 bases and J 2 bases, leaving 18 bases between the germline ends. Germline V lookup: CDR1 SQVTM, CDR2 ANQGSEA. The CDR3 reads CSVMTPGHSTDTQYF. CDR3 DNA sequence: TGCAGCGTCATGACTCCGGGACATTCCACAGATACGCAGTATTTT.

This clonotype was detected many times. The V and J genes are TRBV4-3 and TRBJ2-1; D not certain. From germline, CDR1 is LGHNA and CDR2 YSLEER. The CDR3 spans 15 residues. V gave up 0 bases and J gave up 10 bases, with 16 bases separating them. DNA of the CDR3: TGCGCCAGCAGCCAAGATTTCCGGAACCCTAAGGAGCAGTTCTTC. Translation: CASSQDFRNPKEQFF.

The chain uses TRBV30 and TRBJ2-7; D unclear. The CDR3 is made up of 13 amino acids. The germline V gene has CDR1 GTSNPN and CDR2 SVGIG (reference sequence). Trimming removed 3 bases from V and 1 base from J, with 10 bases in between. In nucleotides, the CDR3 is TGTGCCTGGAGGGCGGCCGAGTCCTACGAGCAGTACTTC. Translated: CAWRAAESYEQYF.

This clonotype was detected only a few times. The CDR3, as DNA: TGCAGTGCTGTGCCGGTCAACTCCTACGAGCAGTACTTC. The encoded protein is CSAVPVNSYEQYF. The chain employs TRBV20-1 and TRBJ2-7; D remains ambiguous. Germline V gene data show CDR1 as DFQATT and CDR2 as SNEGSKA (reference sequence). The CDR3 covers 13 residues. Trimming stripped 5 bases from V and 0 bases from J, with 11 bases between.

There are a few counts of this clonotype. This chain connects TRBV19 to TRBJ2-1; D is tentatively TRBD1 or TRBD2 (7 bases each). The V gene lost 9 bases and the J gene lost 10 bases, with 16 bases spanning the gap. Germline assignment: CDR1 LNHDA and CDR2 SQIVND (reference sequence). This CDR3 is built from 12 residues. The CDR3 sequence is CASEGGGKEQFF. CDR3 in DNA: TGTGCCAGCGAGGGAGGGGGCAAAGAGCAGTTCTTC.

This clonotype was counted a few times. This chain uses TRBV10-3 with TRBJ2-1; D unresolved. The CDR3 loop spans 12 amino acids. V was shortened by 9 bases and J by 7 bases, with 13 bases between the two germline ends. Germline CDR1 is ENHRY and CDR2 is SYGVKD. Here the CDR3 reads CAIQNPLNEQFF. The CDR3 bases are TGTGCCATACAGAATCCCTTGAATGAGCAGTTCTTC.

This rearrangement joins TRBV7-3 to TRBJ1-1; 8 nucleotides match TRBD1. In germline, CDR1 is SGHTA, CDR2 FQGTGA. The V and J ends lost 5 bases and 4 bases, in that order; junction bases with no gene match: 6. This CDR3 region has 14 residues. CDR3: CASSPTGGGTEAFF. As DNA, the CDR3 is TGTGCCAGCAGCCCTACAGGGGGGGGCACTGAAGCTTTCTTT.

This clonotype was recorded at least ten times. The chain carries TRBV14 and TRBJ1-2; D perhaps matches TRBD1 (5 bases). Trimming removed 3 bases from V and 0 bases from J, with 14 bases in between. The CDR3 runs to 16 residues. Germline CDR1 SGHDN, CDR2 FVKESK. CDR3 bases: TGTGCCAGCAGCCAGCCCGGGGCAATTACTAACTATGGCTACACCTTC. Translated: CASSQPGAITNYGYTF.

A few counts support this clonotype. The V gene is TRBV14, the J gene TRBJ1-3; D uncertain. V was shortened by 1 base and J by 2 bases, with 9 bases between the two germline ends. The CDR3 has 15 amino acids. Per germline, CDR1 SGHDN and CDR2 FVKESK. The CDR3 region is CASSQGLTTGNTIYF. DNA for the CDR3: TGTGCCAGCAGCCAAGGACTCACAACTGGAAACACCATATATTTT.

This clonotype was seen a few times. The genes are TRBV28 and TRBJ2-4, with TRBD1 identical over 7 bases. The CDR3 length is 13 residues. After removal of 5 bases from V and 8 bases from J, the junction contained 6 bases not matched to a gene. Germline values: CDR1 MDHEN, CDR2 SYDVKM. CDR3: CASSDRAGDIQYF. CDR3 nucleotide sequence: TGTGCCAGCAGTGACAGGGCTGGGGACATTCAGTACTTC. Full variable domain (rest looked up from reference TRBV28 and TRBJ2-4): DVKVTQSSRYLVKRTGEKVFLECVQDMDHENMFWYRQDPGLGLRLIYFSYDVKMKEKGDIPEGYSVSREKKERFSLILESASTNQTSMYLCASSDRAGDIQYFGAGTRLSVL.